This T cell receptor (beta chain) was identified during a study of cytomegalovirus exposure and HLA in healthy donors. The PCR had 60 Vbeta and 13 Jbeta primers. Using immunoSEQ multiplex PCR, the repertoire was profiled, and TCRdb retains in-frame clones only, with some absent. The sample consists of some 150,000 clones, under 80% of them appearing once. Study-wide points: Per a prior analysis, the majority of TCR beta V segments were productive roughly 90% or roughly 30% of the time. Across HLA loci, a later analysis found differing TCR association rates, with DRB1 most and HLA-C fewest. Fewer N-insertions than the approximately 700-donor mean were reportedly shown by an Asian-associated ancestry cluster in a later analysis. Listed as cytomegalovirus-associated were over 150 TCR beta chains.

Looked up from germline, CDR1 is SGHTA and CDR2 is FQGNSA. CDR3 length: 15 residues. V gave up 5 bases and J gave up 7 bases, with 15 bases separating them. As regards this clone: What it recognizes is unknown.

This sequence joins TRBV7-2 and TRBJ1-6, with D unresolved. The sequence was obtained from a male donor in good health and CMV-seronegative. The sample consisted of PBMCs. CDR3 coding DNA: TGTGCCAGCAGCGAGGTGGAGGGCGCCAATTCACCCCTCCACTTT. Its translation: CASSEVEGANSPLHF.